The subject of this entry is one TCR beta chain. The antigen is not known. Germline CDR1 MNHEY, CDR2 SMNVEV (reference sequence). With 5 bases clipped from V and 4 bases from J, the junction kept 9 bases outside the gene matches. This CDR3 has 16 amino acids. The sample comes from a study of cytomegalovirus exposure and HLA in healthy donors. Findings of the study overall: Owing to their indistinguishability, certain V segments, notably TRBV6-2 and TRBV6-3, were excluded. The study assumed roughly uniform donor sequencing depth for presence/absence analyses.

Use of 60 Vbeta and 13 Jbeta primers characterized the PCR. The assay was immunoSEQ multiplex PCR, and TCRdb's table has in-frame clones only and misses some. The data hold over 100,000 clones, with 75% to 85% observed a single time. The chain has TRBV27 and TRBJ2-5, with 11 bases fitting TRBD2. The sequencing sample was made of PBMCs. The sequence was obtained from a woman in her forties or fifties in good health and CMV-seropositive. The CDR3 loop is CASSHSGRAKGETQYF. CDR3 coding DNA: TGTGCCAGCAGTCATAGCGGGAGGGCCAAGGGAGAGACCCAGTACTTC.